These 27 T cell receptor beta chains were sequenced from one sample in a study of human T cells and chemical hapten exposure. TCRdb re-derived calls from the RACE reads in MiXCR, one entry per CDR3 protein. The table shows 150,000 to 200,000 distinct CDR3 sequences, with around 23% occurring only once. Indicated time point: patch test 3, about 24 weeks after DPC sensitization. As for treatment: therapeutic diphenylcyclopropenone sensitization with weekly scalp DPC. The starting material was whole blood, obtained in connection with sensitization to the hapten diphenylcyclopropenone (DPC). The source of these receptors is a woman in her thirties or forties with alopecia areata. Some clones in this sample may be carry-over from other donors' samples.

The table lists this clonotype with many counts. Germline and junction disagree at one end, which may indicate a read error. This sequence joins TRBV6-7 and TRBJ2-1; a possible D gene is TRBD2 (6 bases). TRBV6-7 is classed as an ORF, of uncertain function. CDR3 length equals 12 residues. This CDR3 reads CASSSGTGGPVF. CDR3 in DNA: TGTGCCAGCAGTTCTGGGACCGGGGGTCCGGTCTTC.

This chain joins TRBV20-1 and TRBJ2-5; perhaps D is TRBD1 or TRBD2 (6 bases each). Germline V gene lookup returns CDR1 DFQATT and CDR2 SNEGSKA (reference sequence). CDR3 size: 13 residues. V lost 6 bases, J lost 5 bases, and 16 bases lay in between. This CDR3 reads CSARMGGGETQYF. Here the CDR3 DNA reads TGCAGTGCCCGGATGGGGGGCGGGGAGACCCAGTACTTC.

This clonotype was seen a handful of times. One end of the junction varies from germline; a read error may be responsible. The CDR3 loop is CARSVGSGRANTQYF. The CDR3 nucleotides read TGTGCCAGAAGCGTCGGCAGCGGGAGAGCTAATACGCAGTATTTT. The V call is TRBV9, the J call TRBJ2-3, with 8 bases lining up with TRBD2. Germline V gene lookup returns CDR1 SGDLS and CDR2 YYNGEE. The CDR3 is 15 amino acids.

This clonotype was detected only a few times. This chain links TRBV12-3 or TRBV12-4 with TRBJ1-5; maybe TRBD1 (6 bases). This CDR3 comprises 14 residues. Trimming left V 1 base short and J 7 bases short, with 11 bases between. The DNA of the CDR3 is TGTGCCAGCAGTTTAGAGGGGGGGGGGCAGCCCCAGCATTTT. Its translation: CASSLEGGGQPQHF.

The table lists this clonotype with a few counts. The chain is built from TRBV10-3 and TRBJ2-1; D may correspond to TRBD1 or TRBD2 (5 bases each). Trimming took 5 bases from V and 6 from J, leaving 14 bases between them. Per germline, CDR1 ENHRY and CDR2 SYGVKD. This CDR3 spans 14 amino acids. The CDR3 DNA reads TGTGCCATCAGTAGAAGCCGGGACGCCAATGAGCAGTTCTTC. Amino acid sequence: CAISRSRDANEQFF.

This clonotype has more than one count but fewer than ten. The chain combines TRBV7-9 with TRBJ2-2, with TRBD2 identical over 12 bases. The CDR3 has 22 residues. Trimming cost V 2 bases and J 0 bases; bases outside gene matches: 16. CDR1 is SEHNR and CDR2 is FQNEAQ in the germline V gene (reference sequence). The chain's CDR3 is CASSLRALGWTSGKSNTGELFF. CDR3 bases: TGTGCCAGCAGCTTACGTGCGCTTGGGTGGACTAGCGGGAAATCGAACACCGGGGAGCTGTTTTTT.

Here the CDR3 DNA reads TGCAGCGTTGTCGGCAGGATGAACACTGAAGCTTTCTTT. Protein sequence: CSVVGRMNTEAFF. V usage is TRBV29-1 and J usage is TRBJ1-1; D gene unclear. V shed 4 bases and J shed 0 bases, with 9 bases lying between them. Germline V gene sequence: CDR1 SQVTM, CDR2 ANQGSEA. CDR3 length equals 13 residues.

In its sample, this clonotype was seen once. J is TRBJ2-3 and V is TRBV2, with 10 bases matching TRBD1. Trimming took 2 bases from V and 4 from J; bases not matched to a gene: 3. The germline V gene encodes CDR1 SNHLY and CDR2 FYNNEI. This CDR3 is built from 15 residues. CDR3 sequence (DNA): TGTGCCAGCAGTGAACTGACAGGGGGCGCAGATACGCAGTATTTT. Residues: CASSELTGGADTQYF. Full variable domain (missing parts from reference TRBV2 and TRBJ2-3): EPEVTQTPSHQVTQMGQEVILRCVPISNHLYFYWYRQILGQKVEFLVSFYNNEISEKSEIFDDQFSVERPDGSNFTLKIRSTKLEDSAMYFCASSELTGGADTQYFGPGTRLTVL.

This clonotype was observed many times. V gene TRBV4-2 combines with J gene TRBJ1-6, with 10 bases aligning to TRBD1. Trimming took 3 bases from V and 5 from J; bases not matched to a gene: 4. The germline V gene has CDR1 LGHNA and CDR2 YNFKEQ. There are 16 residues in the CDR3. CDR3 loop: CASSQGQGTNNSPLHF. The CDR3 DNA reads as TGTGCCAGCAGCCAGGGACAGGGGACCAATAATTCACCCCTCCACTTT.

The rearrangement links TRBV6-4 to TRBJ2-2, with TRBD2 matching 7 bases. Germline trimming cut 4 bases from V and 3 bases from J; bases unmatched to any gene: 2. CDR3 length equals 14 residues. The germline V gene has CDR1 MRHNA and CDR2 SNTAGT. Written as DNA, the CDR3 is TGTGCCAGCAGTGGTGCGGGAGACACCGGGGAGCTGTTTTTT. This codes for CASSGAGDTGELFF.

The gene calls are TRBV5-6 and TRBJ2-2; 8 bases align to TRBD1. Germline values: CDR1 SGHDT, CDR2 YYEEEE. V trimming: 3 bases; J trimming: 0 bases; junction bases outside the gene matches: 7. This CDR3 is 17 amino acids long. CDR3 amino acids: CASSSRPGQANTGELFF. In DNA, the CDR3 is TGTGCCAGCAGCTCACGTCCGGGACAGGCGAACACCGGGGAGCTGTTTTTT.

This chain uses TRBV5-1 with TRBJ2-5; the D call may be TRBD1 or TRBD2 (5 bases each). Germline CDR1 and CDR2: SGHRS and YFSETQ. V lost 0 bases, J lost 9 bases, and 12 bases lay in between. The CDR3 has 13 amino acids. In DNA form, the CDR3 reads TGCGCCAGCAGCTTGGTGGGGGTTGAGGCCCAGTACTTC. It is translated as CASSLVGVEAQYF.

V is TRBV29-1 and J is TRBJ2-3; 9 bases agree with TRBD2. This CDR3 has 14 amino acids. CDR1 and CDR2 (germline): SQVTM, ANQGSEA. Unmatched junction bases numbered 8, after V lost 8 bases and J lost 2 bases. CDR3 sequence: CSSAASGTTDTQYF. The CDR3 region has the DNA TGCAGCTCGGCGGCTAGCGGGACCACAGATACGCAGTATTTT.

The CDR3 DNA follows: TGTGCCATCAGTGGGGAGGGACAGGAGCAGTTCTTC. This gives the protein CAISGEGQEQFF. The V gene is TRBV10-3, the J gene TRBJ2-1; D is perhaps TRBD1 or TRBD2 (7 bases each). In germline, CDR1 is ENHRY, CDR2 SYGVKD. The CDR3 spans 12 residues. Trimming took 4 bases from V and 10 from J, leaving 11 bases between them.

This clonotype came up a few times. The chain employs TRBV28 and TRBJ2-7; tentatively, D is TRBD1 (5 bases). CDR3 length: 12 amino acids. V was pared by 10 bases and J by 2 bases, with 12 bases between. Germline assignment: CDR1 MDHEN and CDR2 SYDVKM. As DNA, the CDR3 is TGTGCCACCTATGGGGCTCCCTACGAGCAGTACTTC. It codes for CATYGAPYEQYF.

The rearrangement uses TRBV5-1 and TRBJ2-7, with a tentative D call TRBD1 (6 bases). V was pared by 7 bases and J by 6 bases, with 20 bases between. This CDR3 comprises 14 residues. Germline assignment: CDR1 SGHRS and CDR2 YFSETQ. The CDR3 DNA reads TGCGCCAGCGCCCCCCAAACAGGGAACCCCGAGCAGTACTTC. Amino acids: CASAPQTGNPEQYF.

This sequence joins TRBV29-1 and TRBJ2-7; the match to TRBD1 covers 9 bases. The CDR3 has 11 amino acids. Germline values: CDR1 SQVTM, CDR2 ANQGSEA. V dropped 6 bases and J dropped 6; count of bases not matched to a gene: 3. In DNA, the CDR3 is TGCAGCGTGTCGACAGGGGGCGAGCAGTACTTC. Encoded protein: CSVSTGGEQYF.

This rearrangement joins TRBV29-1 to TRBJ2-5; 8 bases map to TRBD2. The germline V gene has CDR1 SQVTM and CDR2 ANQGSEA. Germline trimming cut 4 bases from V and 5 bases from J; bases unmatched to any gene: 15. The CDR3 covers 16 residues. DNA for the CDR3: TGCAGCGTTGGGGGGGTTGACGGGAGGGCCGGGGAGACCCAGTACTTC. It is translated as CSVGGVDGRAGETQYF.

The CDR3 region is CASSLAEFDYEQYF. For the CDR3, the DNA is TGTGCCAGCAGTTTGGCGGAGTTCGACTACGAGCAGTACTTC. The chain uses TRBV6-6 and TRBJ2-7; D is unclear. V lost 4 bases and J lost 3, with 13 bases in between. The CDR3 extends over 14 amino acids. Germline CDR1 MNHNY, CDR2 SVGAGI (reference sequence).

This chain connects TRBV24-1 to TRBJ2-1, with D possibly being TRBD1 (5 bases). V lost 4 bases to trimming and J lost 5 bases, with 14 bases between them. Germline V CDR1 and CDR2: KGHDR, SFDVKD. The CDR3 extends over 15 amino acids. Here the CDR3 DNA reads TGTGCCACCAGTGAATCAGGGCTTGGCAACAATGAGCAGTTCTTC. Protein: CATSESGLGNNEQFF.

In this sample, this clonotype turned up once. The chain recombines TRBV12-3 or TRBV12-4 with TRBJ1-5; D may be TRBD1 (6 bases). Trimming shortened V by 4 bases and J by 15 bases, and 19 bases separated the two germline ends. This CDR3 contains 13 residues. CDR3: CASSSQTGTRGHF. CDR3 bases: TGTGCCAGCAGTTCCCAGACAGGCACCCGGGGGCATTTT.

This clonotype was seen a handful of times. CDR3 in amino acids: CASSYLDGGYEQYF. For the CDR3, the DNA is TGTGCCAGCAGTTACTTGGACGGAGGCTACGAGCAGTACTTC. The V call is TRBV6-2 or TRBV6-3, the J call TRBJ2-7; tentative D call: TRBD2 (5 bases). Germline-derived CDR1 and CDR2 are MNHEY and SVGEGT. The CDR3 contains 14 residues. Trimming took off 1 base at V and 3 bases at J, with 10 bases between the two ends.

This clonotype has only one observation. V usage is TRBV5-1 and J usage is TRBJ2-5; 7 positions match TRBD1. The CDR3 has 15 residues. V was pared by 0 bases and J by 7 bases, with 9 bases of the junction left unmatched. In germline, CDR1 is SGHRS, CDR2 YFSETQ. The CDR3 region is CASSLGWDRGGTQYF. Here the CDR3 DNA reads TGCGCCAGCAGCTTGGGATGGGACAGAGGTGGGACCCAGTACTTC.

This CDR3 is CSVTSGQSTYEQYF. The DNA for the CDR3 is TGCAGCGTAACTAGCGGGCAATCCACCTACGAGCAGTACTTC. This chain connects TRBV29-1 to TRBJ2-7; 9 nucleotides agree with TRBD2. CDR1 and CDR2 from the germline V gene are SQVTM and ANQGSEA. The CDR3 covers 14 residues. V gave up 6 bases and J gave up 2 bases; unmatched junction bases: 8.

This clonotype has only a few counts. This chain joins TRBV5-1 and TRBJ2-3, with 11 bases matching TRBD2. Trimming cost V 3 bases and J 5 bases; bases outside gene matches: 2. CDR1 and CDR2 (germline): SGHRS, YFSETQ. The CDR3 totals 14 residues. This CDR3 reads CASSSGTSGDTQYF. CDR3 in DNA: TGCGCCAGCAGCTCCGGGACTAGCGGAGATACGCAGTATTTT.

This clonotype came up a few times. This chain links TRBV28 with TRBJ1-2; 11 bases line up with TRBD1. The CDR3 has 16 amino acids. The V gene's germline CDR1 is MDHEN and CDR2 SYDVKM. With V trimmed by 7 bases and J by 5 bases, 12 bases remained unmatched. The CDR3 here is CASTPGQGVSRYGYTF. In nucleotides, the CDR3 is TGTGCCAGCACCCCGGGACAGGGGGTTAGTAGGTATGGCTACACCTTC.

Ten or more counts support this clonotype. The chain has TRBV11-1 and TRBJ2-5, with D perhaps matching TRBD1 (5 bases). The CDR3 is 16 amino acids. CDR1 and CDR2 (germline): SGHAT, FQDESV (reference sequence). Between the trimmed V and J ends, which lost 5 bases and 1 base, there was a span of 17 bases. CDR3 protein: CASSPRVSRAQETQYF. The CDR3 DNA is TGTGCCAGCAGCCCCCGCGTTTCCAGGGCCCAAGAGACCCAGTACTTC.